Below, 21 T cell receptor beta chains from the same sample are listed, as sequenced in a study of blood T cell repertoires in COVID-19. Clones were read by immunoSEQ multiplex PCR, and TCRdb kept only the in-frame ones, dropping some. The data contain approximately 300,000 clones, 80% to 90% of them seen just once; the ten biggest clones take up 4% to 5%. Sequencing was performed on PBMCs or T cells enriched from blood (not recorded which). These receptor sequences come from a man aged 30-40 years who had recovered from COVID-19.

This chain uses TRBV6-5 with TRBJ1-1; D ambiguous. In germline, CDR1 is MNHEY, CDR2 SVGAGI. CDR3 size: 13 residues. The V and J ends lost 6 bases and 5 bases respectively, with 13 bases between them. DNA for the CDR3: TGTGCCAGCAGGAAAGGAGGTTTGACTGAAGCTTTCTTT. It specifies CASRKGGLTEAFF.

This clone was seen only once. CDR3 residues: CATRSGAGRSEAFF. The CDR3 DNA reads as TGTGCCACCCGAAGTGGGGCAGGCCGATCTGAAGCTTTCTTT. This chain links TRBV24-1 with TRBJ1-1; possible D gene TRBD1, 5 bases. Trimming took 9 bases from V and 6 from J, leaving 19 bases between them. The CDR3 sequence is 14 residues long. Per the germline V gene, CDR1 is KGHDR and CDR2 is SFDVKD.

The rearrangement joins TRBV19 to TRBJ1-1; weak D call: TRBD1 (6 bases). V lost 7 bases and J 5 bases, leaving 17 bases between the germline ends. Germline V gene data show CDR1 as LNHDA and CDR2 as SQIVND (reference sequence). The length of the CDR3 is 14 residues. CDR3 loop: CASTPRERGTEAFF. The CDR3 nucleotides read TGTGCCAGTACGCCCAGGGAAAGGGGGACTGAAGCTTTCTTT.

Points on this clone: Other nucleotide sequences from this sample produce the same CDR3. The chain couples TRBV7-2 to TRBJ2-2, with D perhaps matching TRBD2 (6 bases). The length of the CDR3 is 14 residues. V dropped 5 bases and J dropped 4 bases, with 11 bases sitting between them. CDR1 and CDR2 (germline): SGHTA, FQGNSA. The CDR3 nucleotides are TGTGCCAGCAGCCCCTGGGGAGGCACCGGGGAGCTGTTTTTT. Protein sequence: CASSPWGGTGELFF.

The V call is TRBV11-3, the J call TRBJ1-6; D remains ambiguous. CDR1 and CDR2 (germline): SGHNT, YENEEA. The ends were cut back, 2 bases at V and 5 bases at J, with 7 bases in the middle. CDR3 length: 14 residues. The CDR3 spells CASSLRRDNSPLHF. CDR3 nucleotide sequence: TGTGCCAGCAGCTTACGGAGGGATAATTCACCCCTCCACTTT.

The chain uses TRBV7-9 and TRBJ2-6; no firm D call. From germline, CDR1 is SEHNR and CDR2 FQNEAQ (reference sequence). V was cut by 5 bases and J by 4 bases, with 6 bases left in between. The CDR3 sequence is 13 residues long. This CDR3 is CASSAGGANVLTF. The CDR3 DNA reads as TGTGCCAGCAGCGCCGGGGGGGCCAACGTCCTGACTTTC.

This clone was observed a few times. V and J are TRBV2 and TRBJ1-2; D call uncertain. The CDR3 is 12 residues long. Deletions cut 7 bases from V and 4 bases from J, with 10 bases between. Germline assignment: CDR1 SNHLY and CDR2 FYNNEI. CDR3 nucleotide sequence: TGTGCCAGCAAACGGGTCAGCTATGGCTACACCTTC. Translation: CASKRVSYGYTF.

The rearrangement uses TRBV5-6 and TRBJ2-7, with TRBD2 matching 7 bases. Looked up from germline, CDR1 is SGHDT and CDR2 is YYEEEE. J gave up 0 bases and V 6 bases, and 15 bases lay outside the gene matches. CDR3 length: 17 residues. Here the CDR3 DNA reads TGTGCCAGCACCCGGCGGATGGGGGAGGGAAGCTCCTACGAGCAGTACTTC. It specifies CASTRRMGEGSSYEQYF.

The chain carries TRBV9 and TRBJ2-3; 8 positions agree with TRBD2. Germline V gene sequence: CDR1 SGDLS, CDR2 YYNGEE. The V and J ends lost 0 bases and 2 bases, in that order; junction bases with no gene match: 14. CDR3 size: 19 residues. DNA of the CDR3: TGTGCCAGCAGCGTAGCGCGGTGGGGGGAGCGGGAGTCCACAGATACGCAGTATTTT. It is translated as CASSVARWGERESTDTQYF.

The V gene is TRBV5-1, the J gene TRBJ2-1, with TRBD1 identical over 7 bases. CDR3 length: 15 amino acids. Germline CDR1 SGHRS, CDR2 YFSETQ. With 4 bases clipped from V and 7 bases from J, the junction kept 11 bases outside the gene matches. The CDR3 DNA is TGCGCCAGCAGCCTAGTCGCCGGGACAGAGAATGAGCAGTTCTTC. The encoded protein is CASSLVAGTENEQFF.

This chain links TRBV5-5 with TRBJ2-3, with TRBD1 matching 7 bases. This CDR3 is 16 amino acids long. V trimming: 4 bases; J trimming: 0 bases; junction bases outside the gene matches: 8. Germline lookup yields CDR1 SGHKS and CDR2 YYEKEE (reference sequence). CDR3 sequence reads: CASSLRQGTSTDTQYF. CDR3 nucleotides: TGTGCCAGCAGCCTCCGACAGGGAACTAGCACAGATACGCAGTATTTT. Full variable domain (rest looked up from reference TRBV5-5 and TRBJ2-3): DAGVTQSPTHLIKTRGQQVTLRCSPISGHKSVSWYQQVLGQGPQFIFQYYEKEERGRGNFPDRFSARQFPNYSSELNVNALLLGDSALYLCASSLRQGTSTDTQYFGPGTRLTVL.

The chain has TRBV4-1 and TRBJ1-6, with TRBD1 matching over 12 bases. Germline CDR1 is MGHRA and CDR2 is YSYEKL. V lost 3 bases to trimming and J lost 9 bases; unmatched junction nucleotides: 6. The CDR3 sequence is 16 residues long. CDR3 sequence reads: CASSHPGQGASSPLHF. DNA of the CDR3: TGCGCCAGCAGCCACCCGGGACAGGGGGCCTCTTCACCCCTCCACTTT.

The chain couples TRBV2 to TRBJ2-3; D might be TRBD2 (6 bases). The CDR3 covers 16 residues. Per the germline V gene, CDR1 is SNHLY and CDR2 is FYNNEI. Trimming pared 8 bases from V and 0 bases from J, leaving 18 bases between. The CDR3 protein is CASLAGGLSSTDTQYF. The DNA of the CDR3 is TGTGCCAGCCTCGCCGGCGGACTATCTAGCACAGATACGCAGTATTTT.

This rearrangement joins TRBV5-1 to TRBJ1-5; TRBD1 matches at 7 bases. Germline V gene data show CDR1 as SGHRS and CDR2 as YFSETQ. Losses at the gene ends were 0 bases for V and 1 base for J; bases not matched to a gene: 1. The CDR3 is 15 residues long. The CDR3 loop is CASSLGRGSNQPQHF. The DNA of the CDR3 is TGCGCCAGCAGCTTGGGCAGGGGGAGCAATCAGCCCCAGCATTTT.

This clone was counted once. The J gene is TRBJ1-1, the V gene TRBV7-2; 9 bases line up with TRBD1. This CDR3 has 17 residues. V shed 1 base, J shed 6 bases, and the junction held 12 bases outside the gene matches. Germline V lookup: CDR1 SGHTA, CDR2 FQGNSA. CDR3 sequence reads: CASSLVGTGFPVAEAFF. CDR3 in DNA: TGTGCCAGCAGCTTAGTTGGGACAGGGTTCCCAGTCGCTGAAGCTTTCTTT.

The chain is built from TRBV2 and TRBJ1-6; D is perhaps TRBD1 (5 bases). Looked up from germline, CDR1 is SNHLY and CDR2 is FYNNEI. The germline V and J ends were trimmed by 11 bases and 7 bases, with 15 bases remaining between them. The CDR3 is 13 residues long. CDR3 sequence reads: CAGGKGPNSPLHF. The CDR3 bases are TGTGCCGGAGGGAAGGGGCCCAATTCACCCCTCCACTTT.

This clone has a handful of counts. The chain is built from TRBV10-2 and TRBJ1-1, with 10 bases aligning to TRBD1. CDR3 length equals 15 residues. V shed 6 bases, J shed 0 bases, and the junction held 4 bases outside the gene matches. The germline V gene encodes CDR1 WSHSY and CDR2 SAAADI. CDR3 residues: CASRDRGGMNTEAFF. CDR3 coding DNA: TGCGCCAGCAGGGACAGGGGGGGGATGAACACTGAAGCTTTCTTT.

This clone turned up a few times. The V gene is TRBV11-2, the J gene TRBJ1-2, with a possible D match to TRBD1 (5 bases). Between the trimmed V and J ends, which lost 5 bases and 1 base, there was a span of 20 bases. Germline CDR1 reads SGHAT; CDR2 reads FQNNGV. The length of the CDR3 is 17 residues. The CDR3 protein is CASSTETELINNYGYTF. The CDR3 region has the DNA TGTGCCAGCAGCACGGAGACAGAACTCATTAATAACTATGGCTACACCTTC.

V usage is TRBV7-6 and J usage is TRBJ1-3; 7 bases line up with TRBD1. Germline V gene data show CDR1 as SGHVS and CDR2 as FNYEAQ. The J segment lost 2 bases and the V segment lost 2 bases, leaving 6 bases of the junction unmatched. This CDR3 spans 16 amino acids. Written as DNA, the CDR3 is TGTGCCAGCAGCTTAACTTCGGGACAGACTGGAAACACCATATATTTT. It is translated as CASSLTSGQTGNTIYF.

The rearrangement joins TRBV19 to TRBJ1-4; a weak D match, TRBD1 (5 bases). This CDR3 spans 16 amino acids. Germline-derived CDR1 and CDR2 are LNHDA and SQIVND (reference sequence). Trimming cost V 0 bases and J 8 bases, with 16 bases left between them. DNA for the CDR3: TGTGCCAGTAGTATAGATCGCCATCCAACAGGAGAAAAACTGTTTTTT. This gives the protein CASSIDRHPTGEKLFF.

This chain's CDR3 is CASSQEGRGSGNTIYF. The CDR3 region has the DNA TGTGCCAGCAGCCAAGAGGGGAGGGGCTCTGGAAACACCATATATTTT. The chain joins TRBV4-2 to TRBJ1-3; D perhaps matches TRBD1 (5 bases). This CDR3 has 16 amino acids. Trimming removed 0 bases at V and 0 bases at J, with 9 bases between. Germline V lookup: CDR1 LGHNA, CDR2 YNFKEQ.